A single sample gave rise to the 15 T cell receptor beta chains below, sequenced in a study of glioma-infiltrating T cells after dendritic cell vaccination. The repertoire was sequenced with immunoSEQ multiplex PCR; TCRdb's copy has only in-frame clones and lacks some. This table holds 70,000 to 90,000 clones, around 86% found once. Time point here: after dendritic cell vaccination, including at tumor progression/relapse. The material sequenced was blood, taken after dendritic cell vaccination. The receptors stem from a human donor with glioblastoma.

This clone was seen a handful of times. The chain employs TRBV25-1 and TRBJ2-7; possibly TRBD2 for D (5 bases). V was pared by 2 bases and J by 2 bases, with 13 bases between. CDR3 length: 15 residues. The germline V gene encodes CDR1 MGHDK and CDR2 SYGVNS. CDR3 coding DNA: TGTGCCAGCAGTGAAGAGGGAGCAGCGACCTACGAGCAGTACTTC. It yields the protein CASSEEGAATYEQYF.

V and J are TRBV7-7 and TRBJ2-5; D may be TRBD2 (6 bases). The CDR3 is 15 residues long. V was pared by 5 bases and J by 5 bases, with 18 bases between. From germline, CDR1 is SSHAT and CDR2 FNYEAQ (reference sequence). CDR3 amino acids: CASSPSAGTAETQYF. As DNA, the CDR3 is TGTGCCAGCAGCCCTAGCGCGGGGACCGCTGAGACCCAGTACTTC.

The chain has TRBV14 and TRBJ1-1; the D gene is possibly TRBD1 (5 bases). Trimming cost V 6 bases and J 3 bases, with 14 bases left between them. The germline gives CDR1 SGHDN, CDR2 FVKESK. The CDR3 has 14 amino acids. The CDR3 region is CASSLGGPDTEAFF. For the CDR3, the DNA is TGTGCCAGCAGTCTGGGGGGACCGGACACTGAAGCTTTCTTT.

The genes are TRBV6-1 and TRBJ1-2; D is possibly TRBD1 (6 bases). In germline, CDR1 is MNHNS, CDR2 SASEGT. The CDR3 length is 14 residues. The V end lost 5 bases, the J end lost 5 bases, and 15 bases lay between the germline ends. The CDR3 sequence is CASSRGRGTYGYTF. CDR3 DNA: TGTGCCAGCAGTAGGGGCAGGGGAACTTATGGCTACACCTTC.

The chain carries TRBV5-5 and TRBJ2-2; possible D gene TRBD1, 6 bases. Trimming cost V 0 bases and J 1 base, with 10 bases left between them. Germline V lookup: CDR1 SGHKS, CDR2 YYEKEE (reference sequence). This CDR3 comprises 16 residues. The CDR3, as DNA: TGTGCCAGCAGCTTGGAATCGACAGGGAACACCGGGGAGCTGTTTTTT. Translation gives CASSLESTGNTGELFF.

The chain links TRBV5-1 to TRBJ1-4; TRBD1 matches 7 bases. The V and J ends lost 1 base and 4 bases, in that order; junction bases with no gene match: 1. Germline V gene data show CDR1 as SGHRS and CDR2 as YFSETQ. This CDR3 is 14 amino acids long. CDR3 nucleotides: TGCGCCAGCAGCTTGACAGGGGTTAATGAAAAACTGTTTTTT. This gives the protein CASSLTGVNEKLFF.

V and J are TRBV9 and TRBJ2-3, with unresolved D. The germline V and J ends were trimmed by 3 bases and 0 bases, with 14 bases remaining between them. Germline CDR1 SGDLS, CDR2 YYNGEE. CDR3 length equals 16 residues. CDR3 sequence: CASSDVPQASTDTQYF. CDR3 bases: TGTGCCAGCAGCGACGTTCCGCAGGCTAGCACAGATACGCAGTATTTT.

The chain employs TRBV5-1 and TRBJ1-1; 7 positions agree with TRBD1. Per germline, CDR1 SGHRS and CDR2 YFSETQ. The CDR3 consists of 14 residues. With V trimmed by 0 bases and J by 5 bases, 4 bases remained unmatched. The CDR3 nucleotides read TGCGCCAGCAGCTTGGGGCAGGGGGTTACTGAAGCTTTCTTT. This gives the protein CASSLGQGVTEAFF. Variable domain in full (rest from reference TRBV5-1 and TRBJ1-1): KAGVTQTPRYLIKTRGQQVTLSCSPISGHRSVSWYQQTPGQGLQFLFEYFSETQRNKGNFPGRFSGRQFSNSRSEMNVSTLELGDSALYLCASSLGQGVTEAFFGQGTRLTVV.

The chain's CDR3 is CASSLKGQGREKLFF. CDR3 DNA: TGTGCCAGCAGCCTTAAAGGACAGGGGCGAGAAAAACTGTTTTTT. The chain carries TRBV5-4 and TRBJ1-4, with TRBD1 identical over 9 bases. This CDR3 spans 15 amino acids. Germline assignment: CDR1 SGHNT and CDR2 YYREEE (reference sequence). V dropped 4 bases and J dropped 8; count of bases not matched to a gene: 9.

This clone was detected only once. The V call is TRBV5-1, the J call TRBJ2-7; 11 nucleotides line up with TRBD1. Unmatched junction bases numbered 5, after V lost 4 bases and J lost 2 bases. The CDR3 spans 15 residues. Per germline, CDR1 SGHRS and CDR2 YFSETQ. CDR3 residues: CASSDRDRGTYEQYF. The CDR3 nucleotides are TGCGCCAGCAGCGACCGGGACAGGGGGACCTACGAGCAGTACTTC.

This chain uses TRBV6-1 with TRBJ2-3; D may be TRBD2 (6 bases). The CDR3 spans 16 residues. The germline V and J ends were trimmed by 4 bases and 2 bases, with 16 bases remaining between them. Germline CDR1 MNHNS, CDR2 SASEGT. Here the CDR3 reads CASSGTTSPITDTQYF. The CDR3 nucleotides are TGTGCCAGCAGTGGGACTACATCCCCCATCACAGATACGCAGTATTTT.

V and J are TRBV25-1 and TRBJ1-1; no clear D. Looked up from germline, CDR1 is MGHDK and CDR2 is SYGVNS. The CDR3 totals 10 residues. V gave up 3 bases and J gave up 8 bases, with 4 bases separating them. CDR3 nucleotide sequence: TGTGCCAGCAGTGACATCGAAGCTTTCTTT. Translating gives CASSDIEAFF.

This clone has a handful of counts. This chain links TRBV19 with TRBJ1-4; the D gene is possibly TRBD1 (6 bases). The V gene's germline CDR1 is LNHDA and CDR2 SQIVND (reference sequence). Between the trimmed V and J ends, which lost 5 bases and 7 bases, there was a span of 14 bases. This CDR3 has 14 residues. Here the CDR3 DNA reads TGTGCCAGTAGTGCGGGGGCGGTGGGTGAAAAACTGTTTTTT. As protein: CASSAGAVGEKLFF.

This clone has a handful of counts. CDR3 sequence: CASRERGGEGNEQFF. CDR3 nucleotide sequence: TGTGCCAGCAGGGAGAGGGGGGGCGAGGGGAATGAGCAGTTCTTC. The V gene is TRBV6-5, the J gene TRBJ2-1, with D tentatively TRBD2 (7 bases). V was trimmed by 6 bases and J by 7 bases, leaving 19 bases between them. In germline, CDR1 is MNHEY, CDR2 SVGAGI. This CDR3 comprises 15 residues.

DNA of the CDR3: TGTGCCAGCAGTGCGTCAGGGGGTCTTAATGAAAAACTGTTTTTT. Translation gives CASSASGGLNEKLFF. This chain links TRBV6-6 with TRBJ1-4; TRBD1 agrees at 7 bases. This CDR3 has 15 amino acids. Germline V CDR1 and CDR2: MNHNY, SVGAGI (reference sequence). V was pared by 5 bases and J by 4 bases, with 7 bases of the junction left unmatched.